These 8 T cell receptor beta chains were sequenced from one sample in a study of T cell clusters in autoimmune cytopenias. Multiplex touch-down PCR amplified TRB using TRB-A and TRB-B pools in one tube. TCRdb re-called the multiplex PCR reads; every CDR3 protein appears as one record, without DNA. The sample table sets out 8,800 or so distinct CDR3 sequences. TRB was amplified from 250 ng of peripheral blood genomic DNA per sample. Sequencing was performed on peripheral blood. These receptors all stem from a human donor with an autoimmune cytopenia or autoimmune hepatitis (not recorded which).

The genes are TRBV7-9 and TRBJ2-3; the TCRdb D gene call, TRBD1, has no DNA to confirm it. This CDR3 is built from 13 residues. Per the germline V gene, CDR1 is SEHNR and CDR2 is FQNEAQ (reference sequence). Here the CDR3 reads CASSLGPGRTQYF.

The chain couples TRBV6-5 to TRBJ2-1; the D call from TCRdb, TRBD1, cannot be confirmed without DNA. Germline CDR1 MNHEY, CDR2 SVGAGI. The CDR3 length is 13 residues. The CDR3: CASGTGLAIEQFF.

Its frequency marks this clonotype as medium-sized. The chain uses TRBV19 and TRBJ1-5. CDR3 length equals 13 residues. Germline values: CDR1 LNHDA, CDR2 SQIVND (reference sequence). The CDR3 protein is CASSSATNQPQHF.

The chain couples TRBV20-1 to TRBJ2-3; the D call of TRBD2 rests on TCRdb alone, since no DNA is present to check it. This CDR3 is built from 15 residues. The germline CDR1 and CDR2 sequences are DFQATT and SNEGSKA (reference sequence). Here the CDR3 reads CSAPGLAGGVDTQYF.

In terms of frequency, this clonotype is medium-sized. The J gene is TRBJ2-3, the V gene TRBV27; TCRdb proposes TRBD2, but this gene call is untestable without DNA. This CDR3 is built from 17 residues. The germline gives CDR1 MNHEY, CDR2 SMNVEV (reference sequence). CDR3 sequence reads: CASSLSRGGSSTDTQYF.

V and J are TRBV5-1 and TRBJ1-2; TCRdb picks TRBD1, but there is no DNA to check that call. Looked up from germline, CDR1 is SGHRS and CDR2 is YFSETQ. The CDR3 is made up of 13 amino acids. The CDR3 sequence: CASSGDSSYGYTF.

J is TRBJ1-1 and V is TRBV18; TCRdb's D call of TRBD1 is untestable without DNA. Germline lookup yields CDR1 KGHSH and CDR2 LQKENI. The CDR3 runs 14 residues. The CDR3 protein is CASSPWGVNTEAFF.

This chain joins TRBV18 and TRBJ2-5; the TRBD1 assignment by TCRdb is unverifiable without DNA. Germline values: CDR1 KGHSH, CDR2 LQKENI. This CDR3 has 15 amino acids. CDR3 protein: CASSPGRGGHETQYF.